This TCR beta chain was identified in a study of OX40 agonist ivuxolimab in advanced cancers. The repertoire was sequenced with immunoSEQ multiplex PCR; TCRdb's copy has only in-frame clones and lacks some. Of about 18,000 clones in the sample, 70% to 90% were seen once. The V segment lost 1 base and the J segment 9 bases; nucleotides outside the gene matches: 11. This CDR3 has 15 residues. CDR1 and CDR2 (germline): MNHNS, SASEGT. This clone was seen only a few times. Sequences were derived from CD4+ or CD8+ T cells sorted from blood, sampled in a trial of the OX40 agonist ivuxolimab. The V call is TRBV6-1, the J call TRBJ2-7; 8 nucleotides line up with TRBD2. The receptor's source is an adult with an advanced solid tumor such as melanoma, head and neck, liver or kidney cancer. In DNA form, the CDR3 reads TGTGCCAGCAGTGAAGTAAGATTCAGGGCGGGAGGGCAGTACTTC. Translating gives CASSEVRFRAGGQYF.